The 30 T cell receptor beta chains listed next were all sequenced from one sample in a study of T cells in Graves' hyperthyroidism and ophthalmopathy. Researchers took RNA transcripts and amplified the TCR beta CDR3 regions from them. The HTBI primer set drove a first-round RT-PCR of the TCR CDR3. MiXCR was run by TCRdb on the multiplex PCR reads, yielding one entry per CDR3 protein. Counted here are nearly 600,000 distinct CDR3 sequences, roughly 13% occurring once; the ten biggest clones make up almost 6%. Sequencing was performed on blood. Receptor source: a woman aged 25 to 39 with Graves' hyperthyroidism that later progressed to Graves' ophthalmopathy.

This clonotype has ten or more counts. This chain connects TRBV6-1 to TRBJ2-2; weak D call: TRBD2 (6 bases). Trimming cost V 10 bases and J 0 bases, with 9 bases left between them. The germline V gene encodes CDR1 MNHNS and CDR2 SASEGT. This CDR3 comprises 13 residues. CDR3: CAISGTNTGELFF. CDR3 coding DNA: TGTGCCATTAGCGGAACGAACACCGGGGAGCTGTTTTTT.

The CDR3 coding sequence is TGTGCCAGCAGTTTAGCGGGCGGGAGGGTCGGGGAGCTGTTTTTT. Residues: CASSLAGGRVGELFF. V gene TRBV12-3 or TRBV12-4 combines with J gene TRBJ2-2; 9 nucleotides align to TRBD2. The CDR3 is 15 residues long. V was pared by 0 bases and J by 7 bases, with 3 bases of the junction left unmatched.

With respect to this clonotype: This clone may be a read error of a much larger clone one base away. No conserved phenylalanine or tryptophan is present at the end of the CDR3, so a read error is the likely explanation. This rearrangement joins TRBV11-3 to TRBJ2-2; D tentatively fits TRBD1 or TRBD2 (5 bases each). Germline loops: CDR1 SGHNT, CDR2 YENEEA. V was cut by 5 bases and J by 6 bases, with 16 bases left in between. This CDR3 region has 15 residues. CDR3 region: CASSLGTWESGELFL. The CDR3 region has the DNA TGTGCCAGCAGCCTCGGGACCTGGGAGTCCGGGGAGCTGTTTCTT.

This clonotype was counted many times. The genes are TRBV5-1 and TRBJ2-7, with TRBD1 matching over 9 bases. Germline values: CDR1 SGHRS, CDR2 YFSETQ. The junction had 4 bases not matched to a gene; V was cut back by 3 bases and J by 3 bases. This CDR3 comprises 14 residues. The CDR3 loop is CASSSGTGLYEQYF. Here the CDR3 DNA reads TGCGCCAGCAGCTCGGGGACAGGGCTCTACGAGCAGTACTTC.

In this sample, this clonotype turned up many times. V usage is TRBV2 and J usage is TRBJ2-7, with D perhaps TRBD1 or TRBD2 (6 bases each). In germline, CDR1 is SNHLY, CDR2 FYNNEI. The CDR3 spans 14 residues. V lost 7 bases and J lost 4, with 17 bases in between. The CDR3 spells CASIPQGRLYEQYF. The CDR3 DNA reads TGTGCCAGCATACCCCAGGGGAGGCTATACGAGCAGTACTTC.

This clonotype came up many times. The chain recombines TRBV27 with TRBJ2-1; 8 nucleotides match TRBD1. The CDR3 has 15 amino acids. CDR1 and CDR2 from the germline V gene are MNHEY and SMNVEV (reference sequence). The V and J ends lost 6 bases and 2 bases, in that order; junction bases with no gene match: 6. In nucleotides, the CDR3 is TGTGCCAGCAGCGCCCGACAGGGGACCTACAATGAGCAGTTCTTC. It translates to CASSARQGTYNEQFF.

CDR3 residues: CASSLFGTGVDEQYF. The DNA of the CDR3 is TGTGCCAGCAGTTTATTTGGGACAGGGGTGGATGAGCAGTACTTC. The chain links TRBV28 to TRBJ2-7, with 10 positions matching TRBD1. The germline gives CDR1 MDHEN, CDR2 SYDVKM. The junction had 7 bases not matched to a gene; V was cut back by 1 base and J by 7 bases. The CDR3 extends over 15 amino acids. The complete variable domain, with remaining parts taken from reference TRBV28 and TRBJ2-7, reads DVKVTQSSRYLVKRTGEKVFLECVQDMDHENMFWYRQDPGLGLRLIYFSYDVKMKEKGDIPEGYSVSREKKERFSLILESASTNQTSMYLCASSLFGTGVDEQYFGPGTRLTVT.

There are many counts of this clonotype. The gene calls are TRBV20-1 and TRBJ1-2; D gene unclear. This CDR3 region has 12 residues. CDR1 is DFQATT and CDR2 is SNEGSKA in the germline V gene (reference sequence). V gave up 2 bases and J gave up 8 bases, with 12 bases separating them. The CDR3 loop is CSARKSAVGYTF. The CDR3 DNA follows: TGCAGTGCTAGAAAGTCCGCGGTGGGCTACACCTTC.

This clonotype has a count of ten or more. The CDR3 is CASSYSLAQETQYF. DNA for the CDR3: TGTGCCAGCAGTTACTCGCTGGCTCAAGAGACCCAGTACTTC. The chain employs TRBV6-5 and TRBJ2-5, with D uncertain. The CDR3 spans 14 residues. The germline V gene has CDR1 MNHEY and CDR2 SVGAGI. V shed 0 bases and J shed 2 bases, with 7 bases lying between them.

Ten or more counts support this clonotype. This chain joins TRBV27 and TRBJ2-5; D unclear. The germline V gene has CDR1 MNHEY and CDR2 SMNVEV (reference sequence). V was cut by 2 bases and J by 3 bases, with 10 bases left in between. This CDR3 spans 14 amino acids. The CDR3 protein is CASSLDPRKETQYF. CDR3 in DNA: TGTGCCAGCAGTTTAGATCCCAGGAAAGAGACCCAGTACTTC.

This clonotype was seen more than once but under ten times. V and J are TRBV4-1 and TRBJ1-4, with 8 positions matching TRBD1. The CDR3 has 14 amino acids. The J segment lost 3 bases and the V segment lost 3 bases, leaving 0 bases of the junction unmatched. The V gene's germline CDR1 is MGHRA and CDR2 YSYEKL. The CDR3: CASSQTGANEKLFF. CDR3 bases: TGCGCCAGCAGCCAGACAGGGGCTAATGAAAAACTGTTTTTT.

This clonotype appeared many times. The CDR3 DNA follows: TGTGCCAGCAGTGGGCAGGGGGCGAGTCAGCCCCAGCATTTT. As protein: CASSGQGASQPQHF. V is TRBV2 and J is TRBJ1-5, with 8 bases that match TRBD1. Germline assignment: CDR1 SNHLY and CDR2 FYNNEI. V lost 4 bases and J lost 6; bases outside the gene matches: 5. The CDR3 loop spans 14 amino acids.

This clonotype was seen ten or more times. The genes are TRBV19 and TRBJ2-1; 11 bases align to TRBD2. The CDR3 extends over 15 amino acids. In germline, CDR1 is LNHDA, CDR2 SQIVND (reference sequence). V shed 7 bases, J shed 8 bases, and the junction held 10 bases outside the gene matches. The CDR3, as DNA: TGTGCCAGTAAGAATAGCGGGAGGGGGGGCGATGAGCAGTTCTTC. Translated: CASKNSGRGGDEQFF.

In this sample, this clonotype turned up many times. This chain joins TRBV6-1 and TRBJ1-1; possible D gene TRBD1, 5 bases. The germline V gene has CDR1 MNHNS and CDR2 SASEGT. The CDR3 runs to 13 residues. V lost 2 bases and J 4 bases, leaving 8 bases between the germline ends. CDR3 in DNA: TGTGCCAGCAGTGAATGGAGGGGCACTGAAGCTTTCTTT. Translation gives CASSEWRGTEAFF.

On this clonotype itself: It may be a read error: a sequence one base away is much more abundant. The chain has TRBV28 and TRBJ2-7; D uncertain. Germline CDR1 MDHEN, CDR2 SYDVKM. V gave up 2 bases and J gave up 5 bases, with 13 bases separating them. The CDR3 loop spans 14 amino acids. Here the CDR3 reads CASSLASQCDEQYF. In DNA form, the CDR3 reads TGTGCCAGCAGTTTAGCGAGTCAGTGCGACGAGCAGTACTTC.

This clonotype was detected once. The chain is built from TRBV5-5 and TRBJ2-7; 8 nucleotides agree with TRBD1. CDR3 length equals 16 residues. The ends lost 2 bases at V and 0 bases at J; junction bases unmatched: 7. Looked up from germline, CDR1 is SGHKS and CDR2 is YYEKEE (reference sequence). CDR3: CASSFGGTGISYEQYF. DNA of the CDR3: TGTGCCAGCAGCTTTGGAGGGACAGGTATCTCCTACGAGCAGTACTTC.

The sample holds a few counts of this clonotype. The chain joins TRBV11-3 to TRBJ2-7; possibly TRBD2 for D (5 bases). The CDR3 has 14 amino acids. V dropped 2 bases and J dropped 5 bases, with 13 bases sitting between them. Germline V gene lookup returns CDR1 SGHNT and CDR2 YENEEA. CDR3 coding DNA: TGTGCCAGCAGCTTAAAGGAGGTTTACCACGAGCAGTACTTC. Protein: CASSLKEVYHEQYF.

This clonotype was picked up many times. This chain joins TRBV15 and TRBJ1-2; 8 bases fit TRBD1. CDR1 LNHNV and CDR2 YYDKDF come from the germline V gene (reference sequence). Trimming at V came to 1 base and at J to 3 bases, leaving 10 bases not matched to a gene. The CDR3 is made up of 17 amino acids. This CDR3 reads CATSRAFSGGLDYGYTF. Written as DNA, the CDR3 is TGTGCCACCAGCAGAGCGTTTTCAGGGGGCTTGGACTATGGCTACACCTTC.

There are a few counts of this clonotype. The chain couples TRBV18 to TRBJ2-1; 7 nucleotides match TRBD2. Unmatched junction bases numbered 9, after V lost 1 base and J lost 3 bases. The CDR3 extends over 17 amino acids. CDR1 and CDR2 (germline): KGHSH, LQKENI. This CDR3 is CASSPRLADTLYNEQFF. DNA for the CDR3: TGTGCCAGCTCACCACGACTAGCAGACACGCTCTACAATGAGCAGTTCTTC.

J is TRBJ2-7 and V is TRBV5-1, with 11 bases lining up with TRBD2. Trimming cost V 4 bases and J 4 bases; bases outside gene matches: 7. Germline V gene lookup returns CDR1 SGHRS and CDR2 YFSETQ. The CDR3 runs to 15 residues. CDR3 region: CASSPEGTSGYEQYF. The CDR3 DNA reads TGCGCCAGCAGCCCGGAAGGGACTAGCGGTTACGAGCAGTACTTC. Supplemented by reference TRBV5-1 and TRBJ2-7, the full variable domain reads KAGVTQTPRYLIKTRGQQVTLSCSPISGHRSVSWYQQTPGQGLQFLFEYFSETQRNKGNFPGRFSGRQFSNSRSEMNVSTLELGDSALYLCASSPEGTSGYEQYFGPGTRLTVT.

To note about this clonotype: A single base separates this from a much larger clone, so it may be a read error. The V and J genes are TRBV28 and TRBJ1-2, with 11 bases aligning to TRBD1. The CDR3 consists of 13 residues. Germline V gene sequence: CDR1 MDHEN, CDR2 SYDVKM. The DNA for the CDR3 is TGTGCCAGCAGCTCCGGGACAGGGGGAGGCTACAACTTC. Its protein product is CASSSGTGGGYNF.

This clonotype was seen only a few times. This chain joins TRBV27 and TRBJ2-7; 9 nucleotides match TRBD2. In germline, CDR1 is MNHEY, CDR2 SMNVEV (reference sequence). The CDR3 length is 17 residues. The V and J ends lost 6 bases and 4 bases, in that order; junction bases with no gene match: 16. The CDR3 coding sequence is TGTGCCAGCAGGACCCCCCCGACTAGCGGAGATCTATACGAGCAGTACTTC. It encodes CASRTPPTSGDLYEQYF.

This clonotype was recorded many times. This sequence joins TRBV5-1 and TRBJ2-7; 8 bases are a match to TRBD1. This CDR3 is 14 amino acids long. Looked up from germline, CDR1 is SGHRS and CDR2 is YFSETQ. Germline trimming cut 2 bases from V and 3 bases from J; bases unmatched to any gene: 4. CDR3: CASSFGTGDYEQYF. The CDR3 region has the DNA TGCGCCAGCAGCTTTGGGACAGGCGACTACGAGCAGTACTTC.

A word on this clonotype: Given a much more abundant clone one base away, this may be a read error. The rearrangement joins TRBV27 to TRBJ2-1; 10 bases are shared with TRBD1. Germline lookup yields CDR1 MNHEY and CDR2 SMNVEV (reference sequence). The CDR3 loop spans 14 amino acids. The V and J ends lost 5 bases and 7 bases, in that order; junction bases with no gene match: 5. The CDR3 loop is CASSKTGGENEQFF. For the CDR3, the DNA is TGTGCCAGCAGTAAGACAGGGGGCGAAAATGAGCAGTTCTTC.

Comment on this clonotype: Germline and junction disagree at one end, which may indicate a read error. The CDR3 bases are TGTGCCACCAGTGATTTGAACAGTCCCCTGCAGGACTTC. This encodes CATSDLNSPLQDF. This chain uses TRBV24-1 with TRBJ2-5; unclear D gene. Germline values: CDR1 KGHDR, CDR2 SFDVKD. The CDR3 loop spans 13 amino acids.

This clonotype was found many times. The genes are TRBV7-2 and TRBJ2-7; 8 positions match TRBD1. The J segment lost 4 bases and the V segment lost 5 bases, leaving 7 bases of the junction unmatched. Germline V gene data show CDR1 as SGHTA and CDR2 as FQGNSA. This CDR3 comprises 14 residues. The CDR3 DNA reads as TGTGCCAGCAGCCCAGGACAGGGAGAATACGAGCAGTACTTC. Encoded protein: CASSPGQGEYEQYF.

This clonotype was found many times. This chain links TRBV7-3 with TRBJ2-7; D remains ambiguous. The ends were cut back, 1 base at V and 6 bases at J, with 13 bases in the middle. CDR3 length: 14 amino acids. Germline assignment: CDR1 SGHTA and CDR2 FQGTGA. The chain's CDR3 is CASSLNGGSGEQYF. For the CDR3, the DNA is TGTGCCAGCAGCTTAAACGGTGGGTCTGGCGAGCAGTACTTC.

The chain has TRBV29-1 and TRBJ1-1; a weak D match, TRBD1 (6 bases). The CDR3 extends over 11 amino acids. Germline loops: CDR1 SQVTM, CDR2 ANQGSEA. The V end was cut by 6 bases, the J end by 6 bases, with 11 bases between. The CDR3 here is CSVYTGSEAFF. The CDR3 DNA sequence: TGCAGCGTCTACACAGGGTCTGAAGCTTTCTTT.

This clonotype occurred many times. The genes are TRBV7-9 and TRBJ2-7; D is perhaps TRBD2 (5 bases). V lost 1 base to trimming and J lost 2 bases, with 12 bases between them. The CDR3 is 15 residues long. CDR1 and CDR2 (germline): SEHNR, FQNEAQ (reference sequence). The CDR3 DNA is TGTGCCAGCAGCTTAGGTTCGGCTAGCCCCTACGAGCAGTACTTC. Amino acid sequence: CASSLGSASPYEQYF.

V gene TRBV20-1 combines with J gene TRBJ1-4, with unresolved D. V lost 4 bases and J 6 bases, leaving 15 bases between the germline ends. Germline V gene lookup returns CDR1 DFQATT and CDR2 SNEGSKA (reference sequence). The CDR3 is 14 amino acids. CDR3 sequence reads: CSATEPVAYEKLFF. The DNA of the CDR3 is TGCAGTGCTACGGAGCCAGTAGCTTATGAAAAACTGTTTTTT.